The present TCR beta chain was sequenced within a study of T-cell reconstitution after alpha-beta-depleted transplantation in children. General study findings and limits: At around two months after transplant, the alpha-beta T cells were reportedly derived from several hundred expanded clones that came from non-depleted graft cells.

This sample's TCRbeta library carried unique molecular identifier barcodes. Each CDR3 protein is one row after TCRdb ran MiXCR on the PCR reads. Among roughly 110,000 distinct CDR3 sequences listed, about a tenth were seen once. The V end was cut by 0 bases, the J end by 0 bases, with 10 bases between. The CDR3 has 16 amino acids. Germline V gene sequence: CDR1 SGHRS, CDR2 YFSETQ. This clonotype was observed a handful of times. Its matching antigen is unknown. J is TRBJ1-5 and V is TRBV5-1; possibly TRBD1 for D (6 bases). The material sequenced was PBMCs, taken before TCRalphabeta/CD19-depleted stem cell transplant. This receptor was taken from a boy aged 2-9 years with acute lymphoblastic leukemia, due to receive a stem cell transplant. The CDR3 sequence: CASSLGGADSNQPQHF. In DNA, the CDR3 is TGCGCCAGCAGCTTGGGGGGGGCAGATAGCAATCAGCCCCAGCATTTT.